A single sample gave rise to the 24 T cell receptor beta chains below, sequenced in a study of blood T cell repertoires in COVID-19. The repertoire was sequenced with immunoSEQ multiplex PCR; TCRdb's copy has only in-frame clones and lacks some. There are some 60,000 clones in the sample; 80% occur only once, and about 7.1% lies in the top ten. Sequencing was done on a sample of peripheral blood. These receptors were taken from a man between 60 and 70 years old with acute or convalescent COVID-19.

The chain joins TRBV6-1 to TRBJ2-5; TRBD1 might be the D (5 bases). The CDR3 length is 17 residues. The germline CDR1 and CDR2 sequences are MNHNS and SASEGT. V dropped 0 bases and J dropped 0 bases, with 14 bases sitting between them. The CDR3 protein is CASSEAVSRAYQETQYF. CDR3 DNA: TGTGCCAGCAGTGAAGCCGTTTCCAGGGCGTACCAAGAGACCCAGTACTTC.

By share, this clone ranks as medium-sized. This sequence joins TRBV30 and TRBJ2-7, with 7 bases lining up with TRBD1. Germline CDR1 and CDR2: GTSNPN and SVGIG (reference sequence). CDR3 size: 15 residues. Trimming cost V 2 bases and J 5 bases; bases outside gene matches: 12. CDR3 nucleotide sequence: TGTGCCTGGAGTTCCCCCGGGACAGCATTCGACGAGCAGTACTTC. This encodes CAWSSPGTAFDEQYF.

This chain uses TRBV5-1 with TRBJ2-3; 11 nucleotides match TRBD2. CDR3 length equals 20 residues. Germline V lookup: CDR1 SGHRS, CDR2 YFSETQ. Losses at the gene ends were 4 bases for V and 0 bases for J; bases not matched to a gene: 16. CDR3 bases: TGCGCCAGCAGCCCCGGGGGGATGAGACTAGCGGGGCTGAGCACAGATACGCAGTATTTT. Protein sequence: CASSPGGMRLAGLSTDTQYF.

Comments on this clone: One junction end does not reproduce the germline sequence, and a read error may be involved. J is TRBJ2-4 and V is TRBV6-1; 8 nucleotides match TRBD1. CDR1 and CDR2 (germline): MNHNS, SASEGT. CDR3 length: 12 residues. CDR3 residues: CASSEDWTGLHF. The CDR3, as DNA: TGTGCCAGCAGTGAAGATTGGACAGGGTTACACTTC.

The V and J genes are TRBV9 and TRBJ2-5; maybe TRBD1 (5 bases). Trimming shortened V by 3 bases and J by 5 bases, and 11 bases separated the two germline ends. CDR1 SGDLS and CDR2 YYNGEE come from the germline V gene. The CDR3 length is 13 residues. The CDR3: CASSARVRETQYF. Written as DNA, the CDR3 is TGTGCCAGCAGCGCCAGGGTCAGGGAGACCCAGTACTTC.

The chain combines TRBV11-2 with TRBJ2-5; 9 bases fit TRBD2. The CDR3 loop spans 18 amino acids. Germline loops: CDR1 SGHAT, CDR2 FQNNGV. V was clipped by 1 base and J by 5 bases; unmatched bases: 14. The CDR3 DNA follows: TGTGCCAGCAGCTTAGTAAATCGAGTAGCGGGGGATAGGGAGACCCAGTACTTC. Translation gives CASSLVNRVAGDRETQYF.

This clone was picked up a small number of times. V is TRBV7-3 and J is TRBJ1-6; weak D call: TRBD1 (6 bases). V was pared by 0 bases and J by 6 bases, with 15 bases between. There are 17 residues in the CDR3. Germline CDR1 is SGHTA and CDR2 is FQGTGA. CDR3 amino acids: CASSLTVSQGSNSPLHF. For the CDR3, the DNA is TGTGCCAGCAGCTTAACGGTATCGCAGGGGTCTAATTCACCCCTCCACTTT.

This CDR3 reads CASSRTSGVSYEQYF. The CDR3, as DNA: TGTGCCAGCAGTCGGACTAGCGGCGTCTCCTACGAGCAGTACTTC. The chain has TRBV11-1 and TRBJ2-7; TRBD2 matches at 10 bases. The CDR3 length is 15 residues. V shed 6 bases and J 0 bases; nucleotides not matched to a gene: 5. Per the germline V gene, CDR1 is SGHAT and CDR2 is FQDESV (reference sequence).

CDR3 residues: CASSRAGTHDQPQHF. The CDR3 nucleotides read TGTGCCAGCAGCCGCGCCGGGACACATGATCAGCCCCAGCATTTT. This chain joins TRBV5-5 and TRBJ1-5; perhaps TRBD1 as D (6 bases). Trimming took off 4 bases at V and 5 bases at J, with 16 bases between the two ends. This CDR3 has 15 amino acids. Germline loops: CDR1 SGHKS, CDR2 YYEKEE (reference sequence).

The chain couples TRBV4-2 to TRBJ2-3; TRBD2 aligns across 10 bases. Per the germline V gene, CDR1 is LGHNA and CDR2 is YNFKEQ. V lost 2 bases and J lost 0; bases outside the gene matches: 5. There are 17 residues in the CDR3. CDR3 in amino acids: CASSQSSGGGSTDTQYF. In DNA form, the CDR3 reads TGTGCCAGCAGCCAATCCAGCGGGGGGGGGAGCACAGATACGCAGTATTTT.

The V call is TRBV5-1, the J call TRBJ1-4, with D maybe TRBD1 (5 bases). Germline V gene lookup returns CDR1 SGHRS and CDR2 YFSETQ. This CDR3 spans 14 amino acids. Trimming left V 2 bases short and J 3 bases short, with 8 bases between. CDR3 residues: CASSFATANEKLFF. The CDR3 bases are TGCGCCAGCAGCTTCGCGACAGCTAATGAAAAACTGTTTTTT.

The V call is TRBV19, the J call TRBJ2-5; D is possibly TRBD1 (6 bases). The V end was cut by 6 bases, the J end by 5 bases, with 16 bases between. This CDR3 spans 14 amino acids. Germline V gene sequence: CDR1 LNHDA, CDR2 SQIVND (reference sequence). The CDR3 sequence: CASSLDRSRETQYF. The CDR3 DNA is TGTGCCAGTAGCCTCGACAGGTCTCGTGAGACCCAGTACTTC.

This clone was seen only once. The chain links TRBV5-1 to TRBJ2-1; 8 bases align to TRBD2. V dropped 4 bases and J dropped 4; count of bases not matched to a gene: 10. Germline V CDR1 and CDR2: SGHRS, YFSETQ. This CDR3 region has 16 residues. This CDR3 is CASSPPRGGPYNEQFF. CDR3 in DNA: TGCGCCAGCAGCCCTCCCCGGGGGGGACCTTACAATGAGCAGTTCTTC.

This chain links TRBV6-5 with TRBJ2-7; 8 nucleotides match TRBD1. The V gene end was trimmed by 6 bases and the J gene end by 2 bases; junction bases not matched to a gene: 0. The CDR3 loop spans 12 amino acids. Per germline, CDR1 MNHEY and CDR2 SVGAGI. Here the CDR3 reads CASRQGAYEQYF. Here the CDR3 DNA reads TGTGCCAGCAGACAGGGGGCCTACGAGCAGTACTTC.

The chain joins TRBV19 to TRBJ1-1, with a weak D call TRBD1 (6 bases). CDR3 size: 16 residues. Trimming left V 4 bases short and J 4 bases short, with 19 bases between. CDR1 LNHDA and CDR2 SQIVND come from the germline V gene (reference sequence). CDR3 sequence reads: CASSTAALQGRTEAFF. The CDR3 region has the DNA TGTGCCAGTAGTACCGCGGCGTTACAGGGACGCACTGAAGCTTTCTTT.

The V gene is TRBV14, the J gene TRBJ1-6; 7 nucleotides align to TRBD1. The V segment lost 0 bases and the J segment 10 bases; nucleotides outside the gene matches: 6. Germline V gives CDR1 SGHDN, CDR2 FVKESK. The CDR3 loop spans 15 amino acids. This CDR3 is CASSQEVTGTSPLHF. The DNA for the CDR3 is TGTGCCAGCAGCCAAGAGGTGACAGGGACGTCACCCCTCCACTTT. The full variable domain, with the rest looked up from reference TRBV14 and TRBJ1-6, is EAGVTQFPSHSVIEKGQTVTLRCDPISGHDNLYWYRRVMGKEIKFLLHFVKESKQDESGMPNNRFLAERTGGTYSTLKVQPAELEDSGVYFCASSQEVTGTSPLHFGNGTRLTVT.

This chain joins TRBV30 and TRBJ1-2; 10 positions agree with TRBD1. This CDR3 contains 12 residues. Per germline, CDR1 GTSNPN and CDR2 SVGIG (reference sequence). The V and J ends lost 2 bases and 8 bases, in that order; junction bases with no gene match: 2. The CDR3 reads CAWSRDRGGYTF. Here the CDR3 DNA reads TGTGCCTGGAGTAGGGACAGGGGAGGCTACACCTTC.

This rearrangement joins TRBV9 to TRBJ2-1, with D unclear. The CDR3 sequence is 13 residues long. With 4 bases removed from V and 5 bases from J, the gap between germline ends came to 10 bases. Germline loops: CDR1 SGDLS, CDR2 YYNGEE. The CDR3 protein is CASSLRLDNEQFF. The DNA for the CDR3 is TGTGCCAGCAGCCTCCGACTCGACAATGAGCAGTTCTTC.

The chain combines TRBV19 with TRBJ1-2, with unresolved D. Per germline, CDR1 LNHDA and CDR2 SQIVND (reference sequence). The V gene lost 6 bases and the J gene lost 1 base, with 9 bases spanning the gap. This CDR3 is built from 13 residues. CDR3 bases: TGTGCCAGTAGGAGTAATCTTAACTATGGCTACACCTTC. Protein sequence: CASRSNLNYGYTF.

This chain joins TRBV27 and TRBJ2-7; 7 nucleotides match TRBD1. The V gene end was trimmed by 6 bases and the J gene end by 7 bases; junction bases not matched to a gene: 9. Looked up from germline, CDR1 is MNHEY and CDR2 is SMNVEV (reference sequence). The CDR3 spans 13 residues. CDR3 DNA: TGTGCCAGCAGATATGACAGGGCATGGGAGCAGTACTTC. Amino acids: CASRYDRAWEQYF.

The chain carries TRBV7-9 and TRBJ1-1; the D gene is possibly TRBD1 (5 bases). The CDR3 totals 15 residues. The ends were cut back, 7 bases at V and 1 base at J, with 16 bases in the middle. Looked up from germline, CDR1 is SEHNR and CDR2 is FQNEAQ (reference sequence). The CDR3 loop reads CASTPGGWKNTEAFF. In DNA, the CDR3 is TGTGCCAGCACCCCGGGGGGGTGGAAGAACACTGAAGCTTTCTTT. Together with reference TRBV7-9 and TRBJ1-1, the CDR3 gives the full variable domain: DTGVSQNPRHKITKRGQNVTFRCDPISEHNRLYWYRQTLGQGPEFLTYFQNEAQLEKSRLLSDRFSAERPKGSFSTLEIQRTEQGDSAMYLCASTPGGWKNTEAFFGQGTRLTVV.

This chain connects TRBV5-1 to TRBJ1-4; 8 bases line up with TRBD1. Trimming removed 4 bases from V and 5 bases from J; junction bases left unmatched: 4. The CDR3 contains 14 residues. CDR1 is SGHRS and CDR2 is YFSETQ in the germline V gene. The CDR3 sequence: CASSRTGFNEKLFF. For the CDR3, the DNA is TGCGCCAGCAGCAGGACAGGGTTCAATGAAAAACTGTTTTTT.

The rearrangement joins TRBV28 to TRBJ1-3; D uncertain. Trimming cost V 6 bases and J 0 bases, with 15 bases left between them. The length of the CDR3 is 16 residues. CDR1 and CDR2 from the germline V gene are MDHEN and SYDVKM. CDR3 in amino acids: CASRPSGRYSGNTIYF. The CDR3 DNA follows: TGTGCCAGCAGACCCAGCGGACGGTACTCTGGAAACACCATATATTTT.

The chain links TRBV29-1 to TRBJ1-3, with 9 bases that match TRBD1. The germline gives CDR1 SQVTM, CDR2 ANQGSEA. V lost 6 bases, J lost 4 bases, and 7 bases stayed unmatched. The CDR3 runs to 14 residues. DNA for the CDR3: TGCAGCGTCGGGACAGGGATCTCAGGAAACACCATATATTTT. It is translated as CSVGTGISGNTIYF.